This TCR beta chain was captured by sequencing in a study of T cells in Graves' hyperthyroidism and ophthalmopathy. Amplification of TCR beta CDR3 regions was performed using RNA transcripts as template. HTBI primers were the set used in a first-round RT-PCR of the TCR CDR3. TCRdb used MiXCR to reprocess the multiplex PCR reads, holding one entry per CDR3 protein. The sample includes 750,000 to 950,000 distinct CDR3 sequences, over 35% of them seen just once. Comment on this clonotype: Sequence at one end of the junction differs from germline and may be a read error.

Stable hyperthyroidism: no ophthalmopathy progression over 18 months of follow-up. Germline CDR1 SGHRS, CDR2 YFSETQ. The CDR3 extends over 16 amino acids. This TCR was sampled from a man aged 18 to 35 with Graves' hyperthyroidism. Sequenced: blood. This chain links TRBV5-1 with TRBJ2-7; 12 bases line up with TRBD2. This chain's CDR3 is CASSLSLAGGLYEQYF. The CDR3 DNA reads as TGTGCCAGCAGCTTGTCACTAGCGGGAGGACTCTACGAGCAGTACTTC.